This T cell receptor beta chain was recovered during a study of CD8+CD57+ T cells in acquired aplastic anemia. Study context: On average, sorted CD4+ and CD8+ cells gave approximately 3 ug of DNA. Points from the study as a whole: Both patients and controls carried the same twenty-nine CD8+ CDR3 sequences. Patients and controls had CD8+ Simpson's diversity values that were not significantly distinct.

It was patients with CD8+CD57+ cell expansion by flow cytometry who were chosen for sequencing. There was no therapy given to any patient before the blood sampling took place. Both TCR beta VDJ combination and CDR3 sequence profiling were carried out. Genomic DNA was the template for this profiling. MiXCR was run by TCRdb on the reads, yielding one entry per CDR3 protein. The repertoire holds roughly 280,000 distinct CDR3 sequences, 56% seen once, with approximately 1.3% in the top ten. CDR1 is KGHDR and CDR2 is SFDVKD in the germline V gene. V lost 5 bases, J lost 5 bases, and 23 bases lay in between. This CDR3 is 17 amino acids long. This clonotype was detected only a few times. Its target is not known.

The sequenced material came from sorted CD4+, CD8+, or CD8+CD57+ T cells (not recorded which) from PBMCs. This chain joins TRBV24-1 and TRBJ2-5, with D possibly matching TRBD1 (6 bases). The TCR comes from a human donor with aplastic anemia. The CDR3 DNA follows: TGTGCCACCAGTGGCTCCTCCAAAGACAGGATATCGGAGACCCAGTACTTC. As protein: CATSGSSKDRISETQYF.